This T cell receptor beta chain was sequenced for a study of CXCR3-negative and CXCR3-positive naive CD8 T cells. Study observations and caveats: CXCR3-negative naive cells had less hydrophobic TRB CDR3s than did CXCR3-positive naive cells. The naive subsets expressed comparable surface CD5, and the authors inferred TCR strength from TRB CDR3 properties. Similarly elevated diversity marked both naive subsets, with memory CD8+ cells showing far lower diversity.

UMI-labeled TRB cDNA libraries were prepared by 5' RACE. One entry per CDR3 protein, without DNA, is what TCRdb gives after re-calling the 5' RACE reads. The table for this sample gives some 5,500 distinct CDR3 sequences. CDR1 and CDR2 (germline): SGHTA, FQGTGA. There are 14 residues in the CDR3. Naive CD8+ T cells were CD45RO-CCR7+CD27+CD95-. A remark on this clonotype: What it binds is not known.

This sequence originates from a human donor in good health. Some clones in this sample may be carry-over from other donors' samples. The specimen sequenced was naive CXCR3- CD8+ T cells from blood. Subset indicated: CD45RO-CCR7+CD27+CD95- naive CD8+ T cells lacking CXCR3 (TNR3-). The chain combines TRBV7-3 with TRBJ2-3; TCRdb selects TRBD1, and the lack of DNA leaves this call unchecked. CDR3 in amino acids: CASSPSGYTDTQYF.